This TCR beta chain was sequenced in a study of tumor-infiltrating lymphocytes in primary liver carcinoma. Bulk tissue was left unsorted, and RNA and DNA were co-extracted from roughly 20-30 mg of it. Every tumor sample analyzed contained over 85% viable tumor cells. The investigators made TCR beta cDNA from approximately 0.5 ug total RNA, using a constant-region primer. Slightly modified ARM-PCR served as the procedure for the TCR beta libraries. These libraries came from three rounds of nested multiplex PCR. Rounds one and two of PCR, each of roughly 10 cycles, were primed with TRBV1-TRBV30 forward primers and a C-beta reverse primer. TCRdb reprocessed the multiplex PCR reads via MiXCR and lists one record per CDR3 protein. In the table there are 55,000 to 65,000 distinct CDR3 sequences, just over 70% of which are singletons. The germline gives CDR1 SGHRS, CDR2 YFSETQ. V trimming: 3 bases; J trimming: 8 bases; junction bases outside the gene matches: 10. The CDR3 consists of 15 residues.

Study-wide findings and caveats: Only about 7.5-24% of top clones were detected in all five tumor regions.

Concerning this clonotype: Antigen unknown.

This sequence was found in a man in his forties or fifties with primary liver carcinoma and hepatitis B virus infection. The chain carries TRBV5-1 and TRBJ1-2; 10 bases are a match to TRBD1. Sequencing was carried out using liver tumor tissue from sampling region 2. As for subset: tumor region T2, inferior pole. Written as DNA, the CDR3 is TGCGCCAGCAGCTCCTACGCGGGACAGGGGAGCGGCTACACCTTC. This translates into CASSSYAGQGSGYTF.